Included here is one TCR delta chain sequence, with context. This clone is termed medium-sized (0.01 to 0.1%). There is no known antigen for this receptor. There are no base qualities to consult, and no much larger clone falls within one base. Library generation was performed with multiplex PCR. Genomic DNA was amplified with a 32-plex assay using primers for all 8 TRDV and 4 TRDJ genes covering the CDR3. A 12-nucleotide UMI was introduced during around 3 barcoding PCR cycles, after which a second PCR was performed with Illumina adapter primers. AMPure XP beads were used for library purification, and library quality was checked on a Fragment Analyzer with the HS NGS Fragment kit. Sequencing was run on an Illumina MiniSeq mid-output kit with about 20% PhiX and 150 cycles of paired-end reads. For the original study's pipeline: MIGEC version 1.2.9 was used to process reads, grouping reads by UMI and building error-corrected consensus sequences. For post-processing, modified scripts from VDJtools version 1.2.1 were used together with the tcR R package. TCRdb reprocessed the public data with the CATT caller; entries with the same nucleotide sequence were combined afterwards. The V and J calls and clone size are TCRdb's, not the authors'. The sample data list roughly 2,200 delta-chain clones, and 14% of these were observed just once. 50% to 60% of the sample belongs to the ten largest clones.

This sample was included in a study of DNA immune sequencing with unique molecular identifiers (dated by TCRdb to the early 2020s). Turning to the overall study: Using immunomagnetic cell separation, gammadelta T cells were enriched from buffy coats, and the genomic DNA of these cells was sequenced. Donors were healthy individuals, with ten to eleven donors profiled from sorted peripheral blood gammadelta T cells. The method was checked using synthetic reference molecules and blood samples from healthy people. For the enriched versus non-enriched comparison, about 100 ng enriched gammadelta T-cell DNA and 1 ug non-enriched PBMC DNA were sequenced. Fluorescence-activated cell sorting was used to enrich gammadelta T cells from PBMC of some ten healthy individuals. An ultrasensitive DNA-based TRD repertoire sequencing method using PCR-introduced unique molecular identifiers was developed and validated in the study. The paper as a whole reports these results and caveats: Novel TRD sequences not targeted by the primers cannot be detected by the primer-based approach. Among clonotypes in healthy donors, the most frequent TRD rearrangement was TRDV2 paired with TRDJ1. TRD repertoire diversity varied between healthy donors, with several donors highly oligoclonal where top 5 clonotypes exceeded half of productive molecules.

The germline V gene specifies GEAIGNYY as CDR1 and EKD as CDR2. Clipping removes 3 bases from V and 5 bases from J, with 12 as the unmatched junction base count. The cysteine opens and the phenylalanine closes a CDR3 of 19 amino acids. Here the CDR3 DNA is all that survives: 57 bases in frame from base 1. The V and J segments used are TRDV2 and TRDJ3; TRDD3 agrees with 10 junctional bases. The sequenced sample consisted of gamma-delta T cells enriched from blood buffy coat, or unenriched PBMCs (not recorded which). This TCR was recovered from a human donor in good health. The bases read TGTGCCTGTGACCCCGCGTTTACTGGGGGATTCAGGGACACCCGACAGATGTTTTTC. It is translated as CACDPAFTGGFRDTRQMFF.